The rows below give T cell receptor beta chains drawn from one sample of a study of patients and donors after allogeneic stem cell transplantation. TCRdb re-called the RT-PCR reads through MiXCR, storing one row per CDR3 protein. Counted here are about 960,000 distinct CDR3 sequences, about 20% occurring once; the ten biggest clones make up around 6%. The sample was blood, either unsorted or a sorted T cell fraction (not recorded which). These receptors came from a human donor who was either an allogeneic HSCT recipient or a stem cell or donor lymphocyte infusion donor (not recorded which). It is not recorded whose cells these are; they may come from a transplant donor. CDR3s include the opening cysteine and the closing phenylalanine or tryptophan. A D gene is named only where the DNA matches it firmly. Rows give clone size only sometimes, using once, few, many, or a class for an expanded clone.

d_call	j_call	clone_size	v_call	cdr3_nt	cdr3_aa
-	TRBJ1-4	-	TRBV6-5	TGTGCCAGCAGATACGGGGCAACTAATGAAAAACTGTTTTTT	CASRYGATNEKLFF
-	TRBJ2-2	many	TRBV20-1	TGCAGTGCTTTCGGACAGACGAACACCGGGGAGCTGTTTTTT	CSAFGQTNTGELFF
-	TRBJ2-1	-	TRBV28	TGTGCCAGCAGTTTGTCGGATTTTCCAAATTTTCGTTACAATGAGCAGTTCTTC	CASSLSDFPNFRYNEQFF
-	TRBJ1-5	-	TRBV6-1	TGTGCCAGCAGGACCACAGGGCAAAGTCAGCCCCAGCATTTT	CASRTTGQSQPQHF
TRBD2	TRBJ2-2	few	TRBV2	TGTGCCAGCAGTGAAGCTACGGGGGGCACCGGGGAGCTGTTTTTT	CASSEATGGTGELFF
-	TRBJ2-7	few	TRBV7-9	TGTGCCAGCAGCGTGTCCGAGTTAGCGCACGAGCAGTACTTC	CASSVSELAHEQYF
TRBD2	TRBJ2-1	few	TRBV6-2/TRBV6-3	TGTGCCAGCAGTTACTCCGTAGCGGGCCACTACAATGAGCAGTTCTTC	CASSYSVAGHYNEQFF
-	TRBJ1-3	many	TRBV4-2	TGTGCCAGCAGCCAGAGTCCGAGCTCTGGAAACACCATATATTTT	CASSQSPSSGNTIYF
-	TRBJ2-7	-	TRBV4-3	TGCGCCAGCAGCCACCCGGGACAAGGGGTAAACGAGCAGTACTTC	CASSHPGQGVNEQYF
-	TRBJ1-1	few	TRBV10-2	TGCGCCATCAAGAGGGGTGTAGACACTGAAGCTTTCTTT	CAIKRGVDTEAFF
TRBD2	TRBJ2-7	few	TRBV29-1	TGCAGCGTCGTTGGGAGCGGGACCTACGAGCAGTACTTC	CSVVGSGTYEQYF
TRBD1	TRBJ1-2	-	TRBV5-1	TGCGCCAGCAGCTCGACAGGGAGATTGGGTCCTCCCGGCTACACCTTC	CASSSTGRLGPPGYTF
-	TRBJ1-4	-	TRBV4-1	TGCGCCAGCAGCCAAGCAGTAGGTGAAAAACTGTTTTTT	CASSQAVGEKLFF
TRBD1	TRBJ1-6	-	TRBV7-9	TGTGCCAGCAGCGGGACGACAGGGCTGAGTTCACCCCTCCACTTT	CASSGTTGLSSPLHF
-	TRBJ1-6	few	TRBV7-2	TGTGCCAGCAGCCTAATTCACAGGTCCCTCCACTTT	CASSLIHRSLHF
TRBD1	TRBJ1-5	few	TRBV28	TGTGCCAGCAGTCCCAGGGGGCCCAATCAGCCCCAGCATTTT	CASSPRGPNQPQHF
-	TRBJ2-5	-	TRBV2	TGTGCCAGCAGCTCACGCGCGGGTAGAGAGACCCAGTACTTC	CASSSRAGRETQYF
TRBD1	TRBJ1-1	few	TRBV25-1	TGTGCCAGCAGTGATGTTAGCCGTGGGGACAGAGCGAACACTGAAGCTTTCTTT	CASSDVSRGDRANTEAFF
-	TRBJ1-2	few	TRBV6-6	TGTGCCAGCAGTTACTCGAAAGATTATGGCTACACCTTC	CASSYSKDYGYTF
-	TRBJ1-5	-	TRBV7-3	TGTGCCAGCAGCTTAAGACGGAACCCAGATACGCAGCATTTT	CASSLRRNPDTQHF
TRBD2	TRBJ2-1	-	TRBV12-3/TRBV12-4	TGTGCCAGCAGTCGTCCGACTAGCGGCTACAATGAGCAGTTCTTC	CASSRPTSGYNEQFF
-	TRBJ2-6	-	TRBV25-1	TGTGCCAGCAGTGGTCGGACAGTTCTCTCTGGGGCCAACGTCCTGACTTTC	CASSGRTVLSGANVLTF
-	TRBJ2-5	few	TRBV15	TGTGCCACCAGCAGAGTTGTTGGGGAGACCCAGTACTTC	CATSRVVGETQYF
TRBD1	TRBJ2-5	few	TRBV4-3	TGCGCCAGCAGCCAAGAGACAGGGTTCCAAGAGACCCAGTACTTC	CASSQETGFQETQYF
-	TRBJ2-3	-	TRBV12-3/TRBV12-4	TGTGCCAGCAGCCGGCTTGGGGCCACAGATACGCAGTATTTT	CASSRLGATDTQYF
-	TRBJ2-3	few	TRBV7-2	TGTGCCAGCACCCCGCCCAGCAGCACAGATACGCAGTATTTT	CASTPPSSTDTQYF
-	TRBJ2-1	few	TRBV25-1	TGTGCCAGCAGTGAATCCCAAGGACTACTCTCTTGGGACTACAATGAGCAGTTCTTC	CASSESQGLLSWDYNEQFF
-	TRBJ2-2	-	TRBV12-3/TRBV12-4	TGTGCCAGCAGTGTACAGGGTAGCACCGGGGAGCTGTTTTTT	CASSVQGSTGELFF
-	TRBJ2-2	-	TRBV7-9	TGTGCCAGCAGCTTGTCGAGTGGCACCGGGGAGCTGTTTTTT	CASSLSSGTGELFF
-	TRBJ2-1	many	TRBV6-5	TGTGCCAGCAGCTTACCTGACACCCAGGAGTTCTTC	CASSLPDTQEFF
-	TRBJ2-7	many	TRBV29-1	TGCAGCGTTGAAGACCGGAGCTCCTACGAGCAGTACTTC	CSVEDRSSYEQYF
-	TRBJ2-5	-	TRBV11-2	TGTGCCAGCAGCTCAGTGAGTGGCCAAGAGACCCAGTACTTC	CASSSVSGQETQYF
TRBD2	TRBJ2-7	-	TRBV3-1	TGTGCCAGCAGGGACGACGGACTAGCGGGAGTTCAGTACTTC	CASRDDGLAGVQYF
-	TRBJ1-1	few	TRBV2	TGTGCCAGCACTGGCAGGGCCAAGTACACTGAAGCTTTCTTT	CASTGRAKYTEAFF
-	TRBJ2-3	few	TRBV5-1	TGCGCCAGCAGCTCAAGACAGAGCTTCACAGATACGCAGTATTTT	CASSSRQSFTDTQYF
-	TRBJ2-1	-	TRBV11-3	TGTGCCAGCCGGGACGCCAGCTCCTACAATGAGCAGTTCTTC	CASRDASSYNEQFF
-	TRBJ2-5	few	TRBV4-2	TGTGCCAGGCGAGAGGAGACCCAGTACTTC	CARREETQYF
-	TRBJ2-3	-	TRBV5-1	TGCGCCAGCAGCACAGGGCCCTCCACAGATACGCAGTATTTT	CASSTGPSTDTQYF
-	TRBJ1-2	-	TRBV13	TGTGCCAGCAGCTTATCCAACCACGGTCTTAACTATGGCTACACCTTC	CASSLSNHGLNYGYTF
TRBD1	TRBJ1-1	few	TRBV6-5	TGTGCCAGCAGTTACTCTTTTTCGGGGACAGGGGCCTTCCGAGCTTTCTTT	CASSYSFSGTGAFRAFF
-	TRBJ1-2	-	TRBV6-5	TGTGCCAGCAGTTACTCTAATGGAAAGGGTGAGAACTATGGCTACACCTTC	CASSYSNGKGENYGYTF
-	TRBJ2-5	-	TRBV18	TGTGCCAGCTCACCACCGTCGGTTACTGGAGAGACCCAGTACTTC	CASSPPSVTGETQYF